Each of the 12 T cell receptor beta chains below was sequenced from the same sample in a study of Graves' ophthalmopathy and Graves' hyperthyroidism (dated by TCRdb to the late 2010s). The instrument was an Illumina HiSeq 2000. For repertoire sequencing, the TCR beta CDR3 regions were amplified from RNA transcripts. A first-round RT-PCR used HTBI primers with the Qiagen OneStep RT-PCR kit, followed by a second-round multiplex PCR, size selection and purification. Using fastp trimming at Q25 and MiXCR clonotype assembly, TCRdb reanalyzed the public sequencing data and kept in-frame beta chains. Rows with one shared CDR3 protein collapse into an entry with the most common genes and DNA. This sample holds over a million distinct CDR3 sequences; about 38% were observed only once. Clones ranked in the top ten supply around 10% of the sample. The sequenced material came from peripheral blood or thyroid tissue (not recorded which). Source of these receptors: an adult man with Graves' hyperthyroidism.

The table lists this clonotype with a few counts. The chain couples TRBV28 to TRBJ2-5; the D is unclear. V was clipped by 5 bases and J by 5 bases, with 9 bases between them. This CDR3 region has 12 residues. Germline CDR1 is MDHEN and CDR2 is SYDVKM. The chain's CDR3 is CASSTAWETQYF. The CDR3 DNA reads as TGTGCCAGCAGTACCGCCTGGGAGACCCAGTACTTC.

In this sample, this clonotype turned up many times. The chain combines TRBV7-8 with TRBJ1-5, with D possibly TRBD1 on 6 matching bases. The V and J ends lost 5 bases and 2 bases respectively, with 19 bases between them. CDR1 and CDR2 (germline): SGHVS, FQNEAQ. CDR3 length: 17 residues. The CDR3 sequence: CASSRGQRGLGNQPQHF. The CDR3 DNA is TGTGCCAGCAGCCGAGGACAGCGGGGGTTGGGCAATCAGCCCCAGCATTTT.

This clonotype was recorded at least ten times. The V and J genes are TRBV12-3 or TRBV12-4 and TRBJ1-2; TRBD1 agrees at 12 bases. V lost 5 bases and J lost 4; bases outside the gene matches: 11. This CDR3 has 17 residues. This CDR3 is CASSPPGQGARGYGYTF. CDR3 DNA: TGTGCCAGCAGTCCCCCGGGACAGGGGGCGCGAGGCTATGGCTACACCTTC.

This clonotype was found a few times. The V gene is TRBV9, the J gene TRBJ2-2; D uncertain. Germline V gene lookup returns CDR1 SGDLS and CDR2 YYNGEE. Trimming removed 0 bases from V and 1 base from J, with 13 bases in between. This CDR3 comprises 17 residues. The CDR3 sequence: CASSVGIGPLNTGELFF. The CDR3 nucleotides read TGTGCCAGCAGCGTAGGGATCGGTCCATTGAACACCGGGGAGCTGTTTTTT.

The table lists this clonotype with a few counts. This chain links TRBV30 with TRBJ2-5; 7 nucleotides line up with TRBD1. V gave up 0 bases and J gave up 5 bases; unmatched junction bases: 6. CDR1 GTSNPN and CDR2 SVGIG come from the germline V gene (reference sequence). The CDR3 spans 14 residues. The CDR3 loop is CAWSVPTGVETQYF. The CDR3 DNA reads as TGTGCCTGGAGTGTACCTACAGGGGTTGAGACCCAGTACTTC.

Many counts were recorded for this clonotype. The V gene is TRBV29-1, the J gene TRBJ2-6; 11 bases are shared with TRBD1. Germline V CDR1 and CDR2: SQVTM, ANQGSEA. V shed 7 bases and J 4 bases; nucleotides not matched to a gene: 24. This CDR3 comprises 21 residues. The CDR3 spells CSGHVGTGGDLRGFGANVLTF. The CDR3 bases are TGCAGCGGTCACGTGGGGACAGGGGGAGATCTCAGAGGTTTCGGGGCCAACGTCCTGACTTTC.

V usage is TRBV3-1 and J usage is TRBJ2-7; TRBD1 matches 8 bases. The CDR3 contains 18 residues. Germline V CDR1 and CDR2: LGHDT, YNNKEL (reference sequence). J was trimmed by 3 bases and V by 0 bases; bases with no gene match: 13. The CDR3 nucleotides read TGTGCCAGCAGCCAAGAGGGAGCCCACCCAGACAGGGGCTACGAGCAGTACTTC. Its protein is CASSQEGAHPDRGYEQYF.

The chain is built from TRBV28 and TRBJ2-2, with D hard to call. This CDR3 is built from 14 residues. The germline V gene has CDR1 MDHEN and CDR2 SYDVKM. The ends were cut back, 3 bases at V and 4 bases at J, with 9 bases in the middle. CDR3 DNA: TGTGCCAGCAGTTTCCAACTACTCACCGGGGAGCTGTTTTTT. Translation gives CASSFQLLTGELFF.

The V gene is TRBV11-2, the J gene TRBJ1-5; D gene ambiguous. This CDR3 is built from 15 residues. The germline V and J ends were trimmed by 1 base and 5 bases, with 12 bases remaining between them. The germline V gene encodes CDR1 SGHAT and CDR2 FQNNGV. This CDR3 reads CASSLGGYRDQPQHF. The CDR3 bases are TGTGCCAGCAGCTTAGGAGGATATAGGGATCAGCCCCAGCATTTT. Based on the CDR3 plus reference TRBV11-2 and TRBJ1-5, the full variable domain is EAGVAQSPRYKIIEKRQSVAFWCNPISGHATLYWYQQILGQGPKLLIQFQNNGVVDDSQLPKDRFSAERLKGVDSTLKIQPAKLEDSAVYLCASSLGGYRDQPQHFGDGTRLSIL.

This chain links TRBV2 with TRBJ1-2; 7 bases are a match to TRBD1. The trim removed 5 bases at V and 7 bases at J, leaving 10 bases unmatched. The CDR3 spans 14 residues. Per the germline V gene, CDR1 is SNHLY and CDR2 is FYNNEI. CDR3 loop: CASSLTGTEVGYTF. CDR3 DNA: TGTGCCAGCAGTTTAACGGGGACAGAGGTTGGCTACACCTTC. Filled out from reference TRBV2 and TRBJ1-2, the complete variable domain reads EPEVTQTPSHQVTQMGQEVILRCVPISNHLYFYWYRQILGQKVEFLVSFYNNEISEKSEIFDDQFSVERPDGSNFTLKIRSTKLEDSAMYFCASSLTGTEVGYTFGSGTRLTVV.

Note on this clonotype: Compared with germline, one end of the junction differs, possibly owing to a read error. The chain joins TRBV24-1 to TRBJ1-1, with D tentatively TRBD1 (6 bases). Germline V CDR1 and CDR2: KGHDR, SFDVKD. The CDR3 spans 14 residues. The CDR3 loop is CASSSLSTGRKAFF. CDR3 bases: TGTGCCAGCAGTTCCCTCTCGACAGGTCGTAAAGCTTTCTTT.

As regards this clonotype: Germline is not matched at one junction end, which may reflect a read error. This rearrangement joins TRBV6-5 to TRBJ2-7; 8 bases are shared with TRBD1. CDR3 length: 15 residues. Germline lookup yields CDR1 MNHEY and CDR2 SVGAGI. For the CDR3, the DNA is TGTGCCAGCAGTTTAGTAGGGACAGGCCCCTATGAGCAGTACTTC. It specifies CASSLVGTGPYEQYF.